This T cell receptor (beta chain) is from a study of blood T cell repertoires in COVID-19. On the study more broadly: Samples of COVID-19 (acute and convalescent) were obtained from the United States, Italy and Spain. PBMCs, B-cell-depleted T cells, or T cells were the source of the cDNA or gDNA that made up the material.

Data came from immunoSEQ multiplex PCR; TCRdb stores just in-frame clones and leaves some out. The sample shows 120,000 or so clones, 70% to 80% of them seen only once. Sequenced material: peripheral blood. The TCR comes from a man aged 40-49 years with active or convalescent COVID-19.

CDR3 sequence reads: CASSPAGLDNQPQHF. In DNA form, the CDR3 reads TGTGCCAGCTCACCAGCGGGGCTCGACAATCAGCCCCAGCATTTT. This chain links TRBV18 with TRBJ1-5; maybe TRBD1 (5 bases). CDR3 length equals 15 residues. The V end was cut by 2 bases, the J end by 3 bases, with 11 bases between. Germline V gives CDR1 KGHSH, CDR2 LQKENI.